This is a list of T cell receptor beta chains from one sample in a study of CD8+ T cells in alopecia areata. This table comes from immunoSEQ multiplex PCR, and its TCRdb copy is limited to in-frame clones, with some not included. Here the sample spans approximately 30,000 clones, around 60% being singletons. The source material was NKG2D-high CD8+ T cells sorted from blood. The receptors were sampled from a human donor with alopecia areata. Each CDR3 is given with its conserved first and last residue. D genes are given only for firm matches. The size entry is marked missing in some rows and otherwise reads once, few, many or a size class.

d_gene	v_gene	abundance	j_gene	CDR3nt	CDR3aa
TRBD2	TRBV27	-	TRBJ2-3	TGTGCCAGCAGTCCGACTAGCGGGAGTTGGGATACGCAGTATTTT	CASSPTSGSWDTQYF
TRBD1	TRBV5-4	-	TRBJ2-7	TGTGCCAGCAGCTACCGGACAGGGTCGGCCGAGCAGTACTTC	CASSYRTGSAEQYF
-	TRBV25-1	-	TRBJ2-5	TGTGCCAGCAGTAAAGCCGGGACATATCAAGAGACCCAGTACTTC	CASSKAGTYQETQYF
-	TRBV2	-	TRBJ2-7	TGTGCCAGCGCTTCGTCCCCCGGGATCTACGAGCAGTACTTC	CASASSPGIYEQYF
-	TRBV7-2	few	TRBJ1-4	TGTGCCAGCAGCCCCCCGGGTGAAAAACTGTTTTTT	CASSPPGEKLFF
-	TRBV6-6	-	TRBJ1-5	TGTGCCAGCAGTTACTCGGGGGGTCGGGGTCAGCCCCAGCATTTT	CASSYSGGRGQPQHF
-	TRBV10-1	-	TRBJ2-2	TGCGCCACCTCCTTGGGGACCGGGGAGCTGTTTTTT	CATSLGTGELFF
-	TRBV7-6	-	TRBJ2-7	TGTGCCAGCAGCTGGACCTGGGGGGGCGGGGACGAGCAGTACTTC	CASSWTWGGGDEQYF
TRBD2	TRBV5-4	-	TRBJ2-7	TGTGCCAGCAGCCCCTGGGCTAGCGGGAGCTACGAGCAGTACTTC	CASSPWASGSYEQYF
-	TRBV29-1	few	TRBJ1-1	TGCAGCGTTCGGTTTTTGACGGAGAACACTGAAGCTTTCTTT	CSVRFLTENTEAFF
-	TRBV2	few	TRBJ2-5	TGTGCCAGCACTTTTAAGTCCGGGGGCTCTAACCAAGAGACCCAGTACTTC	CASTFKSGGSNQETQYF
-	TRBV9	-	TRBJ2-1	TGTGCCAGCAGCGTCAGCCCAGCAAGCGAGTTCCCCTACAATGAGCAGTTCTTC	CASSVSPASEFPYNEQFF
-	TRBV5-1	few	TRBJ1-6	TGCGCCAGCAGCGCCCAAGAGACAGCGACGAATTCACCCCTCCACTTT	CASSAQETATNSPLHF
TRBD1	TRBV27	few	TRBJ2-7	TGTGCCAGCAGCGACCGCCCCACAGGGGGCTGGGAGCAGTACTTC	CASSDRPTGGWEQYF
-	TRBV29-1	once	TRBJ1-2	TGCAGCGTTCGGGGGGTCTATGGCTACACCTTC	CSVRGVYGYTF
-	TRBV28	-	TRBJ1-5	TGTGCCAGCAGATACGACAGTATCGGTCAGCCCCAGCATTTT	CASRYDSIGQPQHF
-	TRBV7-9	-	TRBJ2-5	TGTGCCAGCAGCCCGCCAGCTGAGACCCAGTACTTC	CASSPPAETQYF
-	TRBV7-9	-	TRBJ2-5	TGTGCCAGCAGCTGGAGGAGGGATCCCGGTAGGGAGACCCAGTACTTC	CASSWRRDPGRETQYF
-	TRBV4-3	-	TRBJ2-3	TGCGCCAGCAGCCAAGATCCAGGGTCGGGCACAGATACGCAGTATTTT	CASSQDPGSGTDTQYF
-	TRBV9	-	TRBJ2-3	TGTGCCAGCAGCGTGCCGACGGGAGATACGCAGTATTTT	CASSVPTGDTQYF
-	TRBV4-1	-	TRBJ2-7	TGCGCCAGCAGCCAAGATGACGGACAGCTATACGAGCAGTACTTC	CASSQDDGQLYEQYF
-	TRBV27	-	TRBJ2-1	TGTGCCAGCAGTTTATGGGGTAGCGAGCAGTTCTTC	CASSLWGSEQFF
-	TRBV29-1	few	TRBJ1-2	TGCAGCGTTTCAGGGGATCAACCTAATGGCTACACCTTC	CSVSGDQPNGYTF
-	TRBV21-1	few	TRBJ2-5	TGTGCCAGCAGCATAGGCGGGCAGCGTCCGCGGGAGACCCAGTACTTC	CASSIGGQRPRETQYF
-	TRBV7-2	-	TRBJ2-5	TGTGCCAGCAGCTTAGTAGGGACCCCCGGAGAGACCCAGTACTTC	CASSLVGTPGETQYF
TRBD2	TRBV7-2	-	TRBJ2-7	TGTGCCAGCAGCTCTATTCTAGCGGGAGGGGGCCACGAGCAGTACTTC	CASSSILAGGGHEQYF
TRBD2	TRBV13	-	TRBJ2-7	TGTGCCAGCAGCTTCCAACTAGCGGGAGGGCCCCACGAGCAGTACTTC	CASSFQLAGGPHEQYF
TRBD2	TRBV14	-	TRBJ2-7	TGTGCCAGCAGCACCCGGACTAGCGGGAGCTCCTACGAGCAGTACTTC	CASSTRTSGSSYEQYF
TRBD1	TRBV7-9	-	TRBJ1-2	TGTGCCAGCAGCGGGACAGAAAATGGCTACACCTTC	CASSGTENGYTF
TRBD1	TRBV13	-	TRBJ1-2	TGTGCCAGCAGCCGACGACAGGGTACTAACTATGGCTACACCTTC	CASSRRQGTNYGYTF
-	TRBV2	-	TRBJ1-5	TGTGCCAGCAGAGCGACAGGCAATAGCAATCAGCCCCAGCATTTT	CASRATGNSNQPQHF
TRBD1	TRBV5-1	few	TRBJ1-3	TGCGCCAGCAGCTCTCGACAGGGGGGTGTTGGAAACACCATATATTTT	CASSSRQGGVGNTIYF
-	TRBV5-1	-	TRBJ1-1	TGCGCCAGCAGCTTGGGCTATGAAGCTTTCTTT	CASSLGYEAFF
TRBD1	TRBV4-1	-	TRBJ2-7	TGCGCCAGCAGCCACGAAGCCCGACAGGGGGAGGACGGCGAGCAGTACTTC	CASSHEARQGEDGEQYF
TRBD2	TRBV7-9	-	TRBJ2-2	TGTGCCAGCAGCCTCCCCCGAGGGGAGGGGCGGATTGGGGAGCTGTTTTTT	CASSLPRGEGRIGELFF
TRBD1	TRBV7-9	-	TRBJ2-7	TGTGCCAGCAGCCCTAGCTCGGACAGGGTCTACGAGCAGTACTTC	CASSPSSDRVYEQYF
-	TRBV14	-	TRBJ1-1	TGTGCCAGCAGCCAAGACAGACGGGCGCAGACTGAAGCTTTCTTT	CASSQDRRAQTEAFF
TRBD1	TRBV7-9	-	TRBJ2-7	TGTGCCAGCAGCCGAAGGGACAGGGGGACCTACGAGCAGTACTTC	CASSRRDRGTYEQYF
-	TRBV2	-	TRBJ2-3	TGTGCCAGCAGTGAACTGGATACAGATACGCAGTATTTT	CASSELDTDTQYF
-	TRBV21-1	-	TRBJ1-5	TGTGCCAGCAGCAATAACAGGGCACATCAGCCCCAGCATTTT	CASSNNRAHQPQHF
TRBD2	TRBV23-1	once	TRBJ2-3	TGCGCCAGCAGGACTAGCGGGGGGAGCACAGATACGCAGTATTTT	CASRTSGGSTDTQYF